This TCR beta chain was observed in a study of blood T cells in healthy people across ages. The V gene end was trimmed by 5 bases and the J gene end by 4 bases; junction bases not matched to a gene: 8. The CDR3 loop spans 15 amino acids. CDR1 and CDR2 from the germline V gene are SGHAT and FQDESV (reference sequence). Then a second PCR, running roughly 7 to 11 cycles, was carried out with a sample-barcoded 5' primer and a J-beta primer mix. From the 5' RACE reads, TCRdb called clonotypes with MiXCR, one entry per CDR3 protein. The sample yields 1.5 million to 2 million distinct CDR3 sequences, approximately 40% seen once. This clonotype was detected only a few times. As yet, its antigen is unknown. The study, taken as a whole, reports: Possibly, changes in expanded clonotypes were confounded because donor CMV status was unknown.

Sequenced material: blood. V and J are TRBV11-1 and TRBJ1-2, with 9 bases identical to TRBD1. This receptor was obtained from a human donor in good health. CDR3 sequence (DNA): TGTGCCAGCAGCCTACAGGGGGCAAGTATCTATGGCTACACCTTC. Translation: CASSLQGASIYGYTF.